A single sample gave rise to the 10 T cell receptor beta chains below, sequenced in a study of early stage breast cancer tumors. Sequenced by immunoSEQ multiplex PCR; TCRdb stores in-frame clones only, minus some. The repertoire consists of just over 2,500 clones, with about 61% occurring once and the leading ten covering about a fifth. Source material: normal breast tissue next to the tumor. The source of these receptors is a person between 50 and 60 years old with breast cancer.

Concerning this clone itself: Because the CDR3 is missing its conserved closing phenylalanine or tryptophan, this is likely a read error. The chain combines TRBV13 with TRBJ1-4; 8 bases are a match to TRBD1. The V and J ends lost 5 bases and 2 bases, in that order; junction bases with no gene match: 4. The CDR3 has 15 amino acids. The germline gives CDR1 PRHDT, CDR2 FYEKMQ (reference sequence). CDR3 DNA sequence: TGTGCCAGCAGCCCCAGGACAGGGACTAATGAAAAACTGTTTTGT. Translated, it gives CASSPRTGTNEKLFC.

CDR3 sequence reads: CASSVKKGYDPGELFF. Written as DNA, the CDR3 is TGTGCCAGCAGCGTAAAAAAAGGGTATGATCCCGGGGAGCTGTTTTTT. V usage is TRBV9 and J usage is TRBJ2-2; D remains ambiguous. The CDR3 runs 16 residues. The V gene's germline CDR1 is SGDLS and CDR2 YYNGEE. Trimming removed 1 base at V and 6 bases at J, with 16 bases between.

The chain joins TRBV6-5 to TRBJ1-6, with D possibly TRBD1 on 5 matching bases. The CDR3 has 14 amino acids. Germline V gives CDR1 MNHEY, CDR2 SVGAGI. Trimming removed 5 bases at V and 7 bases at J, with 12 bases between. As DNA, the CDR3 is TGTGCCAGCAGTGACATCCGACAGAATTCACCCCTCCACTTT. Encoded protein: CASSDIRQNSPLHF.

The CDR3 bases are TGTGCCAGCAGCGTGATTGGGGTTCGCACAGATACGCAGTATTTT. Its protein product is CASSVIGVRTDTQYF. The chain combines TRBV9 with TRBJ2-3; D is unresolved. Germline CDR1 and CDR2: SGDLS and YYNGEE. This CDR3 comprises 15 residues. Trimming cost V 2 bases and J 1 base, with 11 bases left between them.

The chain uses TRBV6-1 and TRBJ2-1, with D possibly being TRBD2 (6 bases). Germline CDR1 MNHNS, CDR2 SASEGT. V was pared by 8 bases and J by 4 bases, with 18 bases between. This CDR3 spans 15 amino acids. The CDR3 here is CASEEEGLIYNEQFF. The CDR3 DNA reads TGTGCCAGCGAGGAGGAGGGGCTTATATACAATGAGCAGTTCTTC.

J is TRBJ2-3 and V is TRBV5-1; 8 bases fit TRBD2. The V gene end was trimmed by 0 bases and the J gene end by 4 bases; junction bases not matched to a gene: 7. The germline V gene has CDR1 SGHRS and CDR2 YFSETQ. This CDR3 has 16 amino acids. DNA of the CDR3: TGCGCCAGCAGCTTGGCGGGGGGGGCGAGGGCAGATACGCAGTATTTT. This codes for CASSLAGGARADTQYF. Drawing the rest from reference TRBV5-1 and TRBJ2-3, the complete variable domain is KAGVTQTPRYLIKTRGQQVTLSCSPISGHRSVSWYQQTPGQGLQFLFEYFSETQRNKGNFPGRFSGRQFSNSRSEMNVSTLELGDSALYLCASSLAGGARADTQYFGPGTRLTVL.

This chain links TRBV4-1 with TRBJ1-2; D uncertain. The CDR3 extends over 18 amino acids. CDR1 MGHRA and CDR2 YSYEKL come from the germline V gene. Between the trimmed V and J ends, which lost 0 bases and 4 bases, there was a span of 21 bases. CDR3 sequence reads: CASSQEGFGRAGGYGYTF. In DNA, the CDR3 is TGCGCCAGCAGCCAAGAAGGCTTTGGTCGGGCCGGCGGCTATGGCTACACCTTC.

The rearrangement joins TRBV5-1 to TRBJ2-1, with 9 bases lining up with TRBD2. This CDR3 spans 16 amino acids. V was clipped by 1 base and J by 8 bases; unmatched bases: 10. The germline V gene encodes CDR1 SGHRS and CDR2 YFSETQ. The CDR3 spells CASSLIQSTSGDEQFF. CDR3 in DNA: TGCGCCAGCAGCTTGATCCAATCGACTAGCGGAGATGAGCAGTTCTTC.

The chain carries TRBV2 and TRBJ1-5, with unresolved D. The CDR3 covers 15 residues. V lost 8 bases and J 2 bases, leaving 16 bases between the germline ends. The germline V gene encodes CDR1 SNHLY and CDR2 FYNNEI. The CDR3 DNA reads TGTGCCAGCGGGCAGAGGCTAGATCGCAATCAGCCCCAGCATTTT. The encoded protein is CASGQRLDRNQPQHF.

The chain is built from TRBV6-1 and TRBJ2-1; 7 bases fit TRBD2. V shed 2 bases and J 10 bases; nucleotides not matched to a gene: 11. Germline V lookup: CDR1 MNHNS, CDR2 SASEGT. This CDR3 has 15 residues. CDR3 sequence reads: CASSEWAGVSLEQFF. The CDR3 bases are TGTGCCAGCAGTGAATGGGCGGGGGTTAGTTTAGAGCAGTTCTTC.